This entry concerns a single TCR beta chain. Antigen: not known. Repertoires were generated with immunoSEQ multiplex PCR, while TCRdb's copy carries only in-frame clones and drops some. Among around 140,000 clones listed, approximately 90% were seen once. This record belongs to a study of OX40 agonist ivuxolimab in advanced cancers. Study background: Averaging approximately 60 years in age, with a range of about 23 to 85, the cohort was around 85% male. Three patients had partial responses: one hepatocellular carcinoma, two cutaneous melanoma. Regarding the study as a whole: With doses of 0.1-3.0 mg/kg, partial responders showed among the lowest clonal expansion. Several nonresponders also turned out to have low normalized T-cell clonal expansion.

The V gene end was trimmed by 3 bases and the J gene end by 3 bases; junction bases not matched to a gene: 1. The CDR3 length is 15 residues. Germline V CDR1 and CDR2: LNHDA, SQIVND (reference sequence). The chain links TRBV19 to TRBJ2-1; 11 bases are shared with TRBD2. The receptor was derived from an adult with an advanced solid tumor such as melanoma, head and neck, liver or kidney cancer. Source: CD4+ or CD8+ T cells sorted from blood, taken in a trial of the OX40 agonist ivuxolimab. CDR3 DNA sequence: TGTGCCAGTAGTATGACTAGCGGGGACTACAATGAGCAGTTCTTC. Amino acids: CASSMTSGDYNEQFF.